This TCR beta chain was sequenced for a study of blood T cell repertoires in COVID-19. Study-level background: The samples span acute and convalescent COVID-19 from the United States, Italy and Spain. In each case, the material was cDNA or gDNA derived from T cells, B-cell-depleted T cells, or PBMCs.

Germline V gene sequence: CDR1 SGHTA, CDR2 FQGNSA. The length of the CDR3 is 15 residues. The V gene lost 5 bases and the J gene lost 4 bases, with 15 bases spanning the gap. This clone has ten or more counts. As processed by the authors: By means of reference gene primer amplification, nucleated cell counts were estimated. Profiled with immunoSEQ multiplex PCR; TCRdb holds only in-frame clones, not every one. V and J calls and clone size are as listed in that table; D and trimming were resolved from the DNA. In the table there are roughly 220,000 clones, around nine tenths of which are singletons. The rearrangement joins TRBV7-2 to TRBJ2-1; possibly TRBD2 for D (6 bases). Sequencing was performed on PBMCs or T cells enriched from blood (not recorded which). The TCR comes from a woman in her forties or fifties with acute COVID-19. The CDR3 region is CASSELHSGYNEQFF. As DNA, the CDR3 is TGTGCCAGCAGCGAATTGCATAGCGGTTACAATGAGCAGTTCTTC.